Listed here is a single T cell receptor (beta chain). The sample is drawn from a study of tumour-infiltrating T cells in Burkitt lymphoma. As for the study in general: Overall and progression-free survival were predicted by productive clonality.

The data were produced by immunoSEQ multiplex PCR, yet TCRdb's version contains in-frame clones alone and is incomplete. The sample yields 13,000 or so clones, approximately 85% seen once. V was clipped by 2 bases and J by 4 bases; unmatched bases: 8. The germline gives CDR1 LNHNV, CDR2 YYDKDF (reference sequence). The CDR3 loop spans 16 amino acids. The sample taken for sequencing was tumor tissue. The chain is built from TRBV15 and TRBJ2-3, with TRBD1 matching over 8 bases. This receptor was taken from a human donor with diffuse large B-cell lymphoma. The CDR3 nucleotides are TGTGCCACCAGCAGACAGGGGGCCAAACCTGCAGATACGCAGTATTTT. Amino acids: CATSRQGAKPADTQYF.